This T cell receptor (beta chain) derives from a study of T cell responses to AZD1222 COVID-19 vaccine. For this clone: What it recognizes is unknown.

Overall study results and limits: Samples come after the peak T cell response, not at day 14.

TCRdb keeps only in-frame clones here, not all; method: immunoSEQ multiplex PCR. Of tens of thousands of clones in the sample, roughly 87% were seen once. The source is an adult who received the AZD1222 COVID-19 vaccine. The sequencing here drew on peripheral blood, taken 28 days after the second AZD1222 dose.

CDR3 residues: CASSQDRTGTSGYEQYF. The DNA for the CDR3 is TGCGCCAGCAGCCAAGACAGAACCGGGACTAGCGGGTACGAGCAGTACTTC. The genes are TRBV4-3 and TRBJ2-7; 12 bases match TRBD2. Trimming removed 0 bases from V and 4 bases from J; junction bases left unmatched: 7. Germline V lookup: CDR1 LGHNA, CDR2 YSLEER. CDR3 length equals 17 residues.